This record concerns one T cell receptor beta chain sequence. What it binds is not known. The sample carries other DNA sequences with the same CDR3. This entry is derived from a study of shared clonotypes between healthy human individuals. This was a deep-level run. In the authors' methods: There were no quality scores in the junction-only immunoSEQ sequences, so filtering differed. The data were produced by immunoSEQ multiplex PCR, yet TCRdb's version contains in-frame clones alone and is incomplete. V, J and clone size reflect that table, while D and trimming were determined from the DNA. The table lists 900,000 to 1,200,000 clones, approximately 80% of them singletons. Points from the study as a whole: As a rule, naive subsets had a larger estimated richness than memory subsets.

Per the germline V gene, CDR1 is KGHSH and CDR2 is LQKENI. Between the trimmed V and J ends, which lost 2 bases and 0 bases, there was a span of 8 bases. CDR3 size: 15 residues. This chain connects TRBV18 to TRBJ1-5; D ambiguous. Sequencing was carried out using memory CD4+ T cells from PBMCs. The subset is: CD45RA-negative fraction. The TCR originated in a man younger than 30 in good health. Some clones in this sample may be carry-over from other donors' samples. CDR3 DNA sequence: TGTGCCAGCTCACCAGGGGTCGGTAGCAATCAGCCCCAGCATTTT. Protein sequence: CASSPGVGSNQPQHF.